Below, one TCR beta chain is given with its context. CDR3 length equals 16 residues. From germline, CDR1 is SGHKS and CDR2 YYEKEE (reference sequence). V was clipped by 4 bases and J by 2 bases; unmatched bases: 8. These data belong to a study of blood T cells in healthy people across ages. Sample-barcoded 5' priming and a J-beta primer mix drove a second PCR of roughly 6 to 12 cycles. Tags on each cDNA molecule came from a template-switch adaptor with 12 random nucleotides. Via MiXCR, TCRdb re-called the 5' RACE reads, giving one row per CDR3 protein. This repertoire shows approximately 900,000 distinct CDR3 sequences, roughly 48% found once; its top ten account for roughly 12%. Each individual donor underwent a draw of roughly 10 milliliters of peripheral blood.

The clonotype originates from a young man in good health. The chain is built from TRBV5-5 and TRBJ2-5; 10 nucleotides agree with TRBD2. Sample: blood. The CDR3 is CASSMWTSGDQETQYF. CDR3 DNA sequence: TGTGCCAGCAGCATGTGGACTAGCGGTGATCAAGAGACCCAGTACTTC.